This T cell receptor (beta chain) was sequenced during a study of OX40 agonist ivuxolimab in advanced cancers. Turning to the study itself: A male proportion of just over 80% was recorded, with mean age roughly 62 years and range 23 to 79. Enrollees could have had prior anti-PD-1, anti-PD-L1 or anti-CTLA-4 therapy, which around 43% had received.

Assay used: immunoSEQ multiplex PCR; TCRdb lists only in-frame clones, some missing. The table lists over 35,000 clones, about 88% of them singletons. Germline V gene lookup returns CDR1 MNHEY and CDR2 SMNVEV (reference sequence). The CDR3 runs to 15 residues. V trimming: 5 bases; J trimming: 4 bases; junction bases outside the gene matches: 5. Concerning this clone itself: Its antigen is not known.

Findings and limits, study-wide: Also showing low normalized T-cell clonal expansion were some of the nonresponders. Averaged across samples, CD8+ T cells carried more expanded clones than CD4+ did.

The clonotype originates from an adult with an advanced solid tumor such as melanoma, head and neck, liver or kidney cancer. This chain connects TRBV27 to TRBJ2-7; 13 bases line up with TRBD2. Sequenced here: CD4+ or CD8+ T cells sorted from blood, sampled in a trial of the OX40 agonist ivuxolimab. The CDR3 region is CASSKTSGGGYEQYF. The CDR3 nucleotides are TGTGCCAGCAGTAAAACTAGCGGGGGGGGTTACGAGCAGTACTTC.